The clone carrying this T cell receptor (beta chain) was found once. This record comes from a study of blood T cell repertoires in COVID-19. At the level of the study: PBMCs, B-cell-depleted T cells, or T cells provided the cDNA or gDNA that made up the material.

In the study's own analysis: It was from reference gene primer amplification that nucleated cell counts were estimated. Using immunoSEQ multiplex PCR, the repertoire was profiled, and TCRdb retains in-frame clones only, with some absent. V, J and clone size were drawn from that table, and D and trimming were deduced from the DNA. The table shows about 82,000 clones, with about 80% occurring only once. The germline gives CDR1 LGHNA, CDR2 YSLEER. The trim removed 1 base at V and 8 bases at J, leaving 10 bases unmatched. The CDR3 contains 16 residues. Source material: peripheral blood. The receptor's source is a woman in her forties with active or convalescent COVID-19. The V call is TRBV4-3, the J call TRBJ2-1; 8 bases agree with TRBD2. The chain's CDR3 is CASSQASGGDFDEQFF. CDR3 DNA: TGCGCCAGCAGCCAAGCAAGCGGGGGAGATTTCGATGAGCAGTTCTTC.